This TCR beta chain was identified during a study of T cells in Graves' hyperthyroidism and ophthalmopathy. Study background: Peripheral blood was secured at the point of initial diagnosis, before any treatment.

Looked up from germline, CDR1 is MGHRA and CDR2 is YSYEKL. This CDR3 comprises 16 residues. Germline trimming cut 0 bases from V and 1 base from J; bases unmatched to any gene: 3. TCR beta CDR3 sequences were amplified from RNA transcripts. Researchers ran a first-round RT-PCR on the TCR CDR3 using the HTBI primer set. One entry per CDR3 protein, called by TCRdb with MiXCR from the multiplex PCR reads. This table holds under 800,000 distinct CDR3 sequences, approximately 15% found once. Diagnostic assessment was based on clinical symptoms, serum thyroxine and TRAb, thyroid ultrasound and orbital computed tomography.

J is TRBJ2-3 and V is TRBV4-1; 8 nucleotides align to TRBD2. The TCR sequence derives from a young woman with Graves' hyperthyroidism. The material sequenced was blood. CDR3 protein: CASSQEDGRGTDTQYF. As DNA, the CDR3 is TGCGCCAGCAGCCAAGAAGACGGGAGGGGCACAGATACGCAGTATTTT.